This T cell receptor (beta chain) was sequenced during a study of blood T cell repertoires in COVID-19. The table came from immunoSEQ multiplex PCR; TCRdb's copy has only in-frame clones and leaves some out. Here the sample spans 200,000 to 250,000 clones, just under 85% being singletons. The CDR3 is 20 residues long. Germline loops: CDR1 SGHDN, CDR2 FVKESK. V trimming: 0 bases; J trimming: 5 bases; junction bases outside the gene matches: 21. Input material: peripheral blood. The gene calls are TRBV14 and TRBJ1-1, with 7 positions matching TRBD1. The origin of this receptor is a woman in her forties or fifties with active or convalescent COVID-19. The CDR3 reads CASSQELRMWATGRVTEAFF. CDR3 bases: TGTGCCAGCAGCCAAGAACTCCGAATGTGGGCGACAGGGAGAGTAACTGAAGCTTTCTTT.